What follows are 17 T cell receptor beta chains derived from one specimen sequenced in a study of cytotoxic CD8 clonotypes in ibrutinib-treated CLL. Using immunoSEQ multiplex PCR, the repertoire was profiled, and TCRdb retains in-frame clones only, with some absent. The sample includes 90,000 to 95,000 clones, roughly four fifths of them seen just once. The specimen comprised PBMCs, sampled after 24 months of ibrutinib treatment. All receptors derive from a human donor with chronic lymphocytic leukemia.

The J gene is TRBJ2-7, the V gene TRBV7-9; D is uncertain. CDR1 and CDR2 from the germline V gene are SEHNR and FQNEAQ (reference sequence). The CDR3 length is 14 residues. V lost 0 bases, J lost 2 bases, and 8 bases lay in between. CDR3 in amino acids: CASSLASPPYEQYF. The CDR3 DNA follows: TGTGCCAGCAGCTTAGCATCCCCTCCCTACGAGCAGTACTTC.

This chain joins TRBV2 and TRBJ1-4; 7 bases match TRBD1. Germline assignment: CDR1 SNHLY and CDR2 FYNNEI. V was pared by 6 bases and J by 0 bases, with 10 bases of the junction left unmatched. The CDR3 sequence is 17 residues long. DNA for the CDR3: TGTGCCAGCAGCGAGAGACAGGGCTTCGCAACTAATGAAAAACTGTTTTTT. This sequence encodes CASSERQGFATNEKLFF. The variable domain in full, completed from reference TRBV2 and TRBJ1-4, reads EPEVTQTPSHQVTQMGQEVILRCVPISNHLYFYWYRQILGQKVEFLVSFYNNEISEKSEIFDDQFSVERPDGSNFTLKIRSTKLEDSAMYFCASSERQGFATNEKLFFGSGTQLSVL.

This chain uses TRBV6-6 with TRBJ2-1, with D possibly TRBD1 on 6 matching bases. V was shortened by 0 bases and J by 5 bases, with 11 bases between the two germline ends. CDR1 is MNHNY and CDR2 is SVGAGI in the germline V gene (reference sequence). This CDR3 comprises 15 residues. The CDR3 bases are TGTGCCAGCAGTTACTCGAATCAGGGGAACAATGAGCAGTTCTTC. It is translated as CASSYSNQGNNEQFF.

A single count supports this clone. This chain uses TRBV2 with TRBJ1-5; the D is unclear. This CDR3 region has 14 residues. Trimming removed 0 bases at V and 3 bases at J, with 6 bases between. Germline-derived CDR1 and CDR2 are SNHLY and FYNNEI. CDR3 DNA sequence: TGTGCCAGCAGTGAAGCCTCTTACAATCAGCCCCAGCATTTT. Amino acids: CASSEASYNQPQHF.

This clone was counted once. The chain joins TRBV28 to TRBJ1-2, with 9 bases fitting TRBD1. The CDR3 sequence is 18 residues long. The J segment lost 7 bases and the V segment lost 5 bases, leaving 20 bases of the junction unmatched. Germline V lookup: CDR1 MDHEN, CDR2 SYDVKM. The CDR3 sequence is CASSIGTGFAMGMSGYTF. The CDR3 coding sequence is TGTGCCAGCAGTATCGGGACAGGGTTCGCCATGGGGATGAGTGGCTACACCTTC.

The chain recombines TRBV5-4 with TRBJ2-1, with TRBD1 matching 8 bases. Germline CDR1 is SGHNT and CDR2 is YYREEE (reference sequence). The CDR3 is 16 amino acids. V shed 0 bases and J 4 bases; nucleotides not matched to a gene: 6. The CDR3 is CASSLGTGTQYNEQFF. The CDR3 DNA is TGTGCCAGCAGCTTGGGGACAGGGACCCAATACAATGAGCAGTTCTTC.

The CDR3 reads CASSPLATGGNQPQHF. Here the CDR3 DNA reads TGTGCCAGCAGCCCGTTAGCGACAGGAGGCAATCAGCCCCAGCATTTT. V usage is TRBV5-5 and J usage is TRBJ1-5; D may be TRBD1 (6 bases). CDR1 is SGHKS, CDR2 YYEKEE, per germline (reference sequence). The length of the CDR3 is 16 residues. The V and J ends lost 4 bases and 2 bases respectively, with 16 bases between them. Full variable domain (remainder filled in from reference TRBV5-5 and TRBJ1-5): DAGVTQSPTHLIKTRGQQVTLRCSPISGHKSVSWYQQVLGQGPQFIFQYYEKEERGRGNFPDRFSARQFPNYSSELNVNALLLGDSALYLCASSPLATGGNQPQHFGDGTRLSIL.

This clone has just one count. The CDR3 DNA reads TGTGCCAGCAGCGTAGGGGGGCCCGGGAGCTCCTACAATGAGCAGTTCTTC. It yields the protein CASSVGGPGSSYNEQFF. The chain recombines TRBV9 with TRBJ2-1; D assignment may be TRBD1 or TRBD2 (6 bases each). Looked up from germline, CDR1 is SGDLS and CDR2 is YYNGEE. With 0 bases removed from V and 0 bases from J, the gap between germline ends came to 13 bases. This CDR3 has 17 residues.

A few counts support this clone. The chain combines TRBV18 with TRBJ1-5; unclear D gene. Deletions cut 4 bases from V and 6 bases from J, with 10 bases between. The CDR3 runs to 13 residues. CDR1 and CDR2 from the germline V gene are KGHSH and LQKENI. In nucleotides, the CDR3 is TGTGCCAGCTCACTAGGAGGGATTCAGCCCCAGCATTTT. Protein sequence: CASSLGGIQPQHF.

The genes are TRBV18 and TRBJ2-5, with D hard to call. V was pared by 3 bases and J by 1 base, with 6 bases between. Germline V gene lookup returns CDR1 KGHSH and CDR2 LQKENI. This CDR3 contains 13 residues. The CDR3 loop reads CASSPQVQETQYF. CDR3 DNA: TGTGCCAGCTCACCTCAGGTCCAAGAGACCCAGTACTTC. The full variable domain, in which reference TRBV18 and TRBJ2-5 provide the parts outside the CDR3, is NAGVMQNPRHLVRRRGQEARLRCSPMKGHSHVYWYRQLPEEGLKFMVYLQKENIIDESGMPKERFSAEFPKEGPSILRIQQVVRGDSAAYFCASSPQVQETQYFGPGTRLLVL.

A single count supports this clone. The chain combines TRBV5-1 with TRBJ2-2; 8 nucleotides align to TRBD1. This CDR3 has 16 residues. Trimming at V came to 0 bases and at J to 7 bases, leaving 8 bases not matched to a gene. Per germline, CDR1 SGHRS and CDR2 YFSETQ. This CDR3 is CASSLAFRGRSGELFF. CDR3 in DNA: TGCGCCAGCAGCTTGGCCTTCAGGGGGCGAAGCGGGGAGCTGTTTTTT.

A word on this clone: The junction departs from the called germline gene at one end, perhaps through a read error. This specimen includes other DNA sequences encoding the same CDR3. The chain links TRBV7-9 to TRBJ1-2; D remains unclear. Germline values: CDR1 SEHNR, CDR2 FQNEAQ (reference sequence). The CDR3 length is 15 residues. The CDR3 region is CASSTEVGSHYGYTF. DNA for the CDR3: TGTGCCAGCAGCACCGAGGTGGGGTCCCACTACGGCTACACCTTC.

The chain links TRBV5-1 to TRBJ1-1, with D possibly TRBD1 on 5 matching bases. This CDR3 contains 15 residues. The germline V gene has CDR1 SGHRS and CDR2 YFSETQ. The V end lost 0 bases, the J end lost 1 base, and 10 bases lay between the germline ends. The CDR3 here is CASSLEGRANTEAFF. The CDR3 DNA reads TGCGCCAGCAGCTTGGAGGGCAGGGCGAACACTGAAGCTTTCTTT.

This clone was counted ten times or more. This chain joins TRBV10-2 and TRBJ1-1; TRBD1 matches at 7 bases. This CDR3 contains 13 residues. V shed 7 bases, J shed 0 bases, and the junction held 2 bases outside the gene matches. Germline CDR1 reads WSHSY; CDR2 reads SAAADI. The CDR3 spells CASTGQVNTEAFF. CDR3 DNA: TGCGCCAGCACTGGACAGGTGAACACTGAAGCTTTCTTT.

The CDR3 DNA reads TGTGCCAGCAACAAGCGGGAGGGAAAAAATGAGCAGTTCTTC. It yields the protein CASNKREGKNEQFF. This chain links TRBV2 with TRBJ2-1; 10 bases line up with TRBD2. The CDR3 covers 14 residues. CDR1 SNHLY and CDR2 FYNNEI come from the germline V gene. V lost 7 bases to trimming and J lost 7 bases; unmatched junction nucleotides: 7.

The CDR3 sequence: CASSLLAPDSTEAFF. The CDR3 DNA is TGTGCCAGCAGTTTATTGGCCCCGGACAGCACTGAAGCTTTCTTT. The chain joins TRBV28 to TRBJ1-1; tentative D call: TRBD1 (6 bases). Trimming removed 1 base at V and 4 bases at J, with 13 bases between. This CDR3 region has 15 residues. Germline V gives CDR1 MDHEN, CDR2 SYDVKM.

The chain has TRBV28 and TRBJ2-1, with D possibly called TRBD1 or TRBD2 (5 bases each). Trimming removed 5 bases at V and 6 bases at J, with 14 bases between. Germline V gene sequence: CDR1 MDHEN, CDR2 SYDVKM. This CDR3 is built from 14 residues. DNA for the CDR3: TGTGCCAGCAGTCCTCCCGTGGGGGTCAATGAGCAGTTCTTC. Amino acid sequence: CASSPPVGVNEQFF.